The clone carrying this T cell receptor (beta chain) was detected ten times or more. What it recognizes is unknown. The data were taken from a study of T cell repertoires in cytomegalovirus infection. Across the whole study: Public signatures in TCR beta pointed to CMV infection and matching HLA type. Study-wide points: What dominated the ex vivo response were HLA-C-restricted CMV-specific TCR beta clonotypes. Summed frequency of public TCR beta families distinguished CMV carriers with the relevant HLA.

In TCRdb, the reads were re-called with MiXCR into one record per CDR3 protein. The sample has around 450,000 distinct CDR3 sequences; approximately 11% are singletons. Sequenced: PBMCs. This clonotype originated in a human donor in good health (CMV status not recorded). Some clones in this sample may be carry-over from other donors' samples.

The CDR3: CASSFARQGGSPLHF. DNA of the CDR3: TGTGCCAGCAGTTTTGCCCGACAGGGAGGTTCACCCCTCCACTTT. The chain couples TRBV12-3 or TRBV12-4 to TRBJ1-6, with 7 bases fitting TRBD1. V trimming: 3 bases; J trimming: 9 bases; junction bases outside the gene matches: 8. The CDR3 is made up of 15 amino acids.